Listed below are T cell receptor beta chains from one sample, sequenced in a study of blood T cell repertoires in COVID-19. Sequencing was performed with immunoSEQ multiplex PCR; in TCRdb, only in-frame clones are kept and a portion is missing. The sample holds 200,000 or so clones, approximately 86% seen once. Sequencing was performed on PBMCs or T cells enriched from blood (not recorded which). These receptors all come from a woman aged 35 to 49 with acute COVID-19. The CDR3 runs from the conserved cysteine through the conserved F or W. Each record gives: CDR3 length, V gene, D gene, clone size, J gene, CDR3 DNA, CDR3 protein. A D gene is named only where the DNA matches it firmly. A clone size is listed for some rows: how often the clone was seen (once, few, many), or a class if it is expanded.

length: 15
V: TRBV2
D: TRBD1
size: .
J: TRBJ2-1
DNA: TGTGCCGGAAGACAGGGTGACTTTTCCTACAATGAGCAGTTCTTC
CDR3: CAGRQGDFSYNEQFF

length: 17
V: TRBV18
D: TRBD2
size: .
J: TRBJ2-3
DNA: TGTGCCAGCTCGGCGAATTCACTAGCGGGGACCACAGATACGCAGTATTTT
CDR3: CASSANSLAGTTDTQYF

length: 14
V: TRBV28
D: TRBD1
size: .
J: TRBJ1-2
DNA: TGTGCCAGCAGGCAAACAGGGGAGTCGTCTGGCTACACCTTC
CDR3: CASRQTGESSGYTF

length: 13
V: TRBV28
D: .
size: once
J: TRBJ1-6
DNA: TGTGCCAGCAGAGGAAGGAGGAATTCACCCCTCCACTTT
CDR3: CASRGRRNSPLHF

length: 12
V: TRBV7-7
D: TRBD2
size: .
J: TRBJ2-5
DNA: TGTGCCAGCCGCGGGCGGGAGGAGACCCAGTACTTC
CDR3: CASRGREETQYF

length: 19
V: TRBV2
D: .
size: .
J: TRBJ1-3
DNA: TGTGCCAGCAGTGAAGCCCCCCTCGGATTGGCAGGGATTGGAAACACCATATATTTT
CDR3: CASSEAPLGLAGIGNTIYF

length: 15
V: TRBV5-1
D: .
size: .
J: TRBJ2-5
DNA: TGCGCCAGCAGCTTTCTGGGGCCGTCTCAAGAGACCCAGTACTTC
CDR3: CASSFLGPSQETQYF

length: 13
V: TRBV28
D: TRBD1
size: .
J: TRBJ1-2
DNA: TGTGCCAGCAGTTCCAATGACAGGGAGGGCTACACCTTC
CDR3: CASSSNDREGYTF

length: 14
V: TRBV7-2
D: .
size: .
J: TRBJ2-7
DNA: TGTGCCAGCAGCATACAGGGCGCATCCTACGAGCAGTACTTC
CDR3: CASSIQGASYEQYF

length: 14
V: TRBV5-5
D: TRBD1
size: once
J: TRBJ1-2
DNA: TGTGCCAGCAACCAACCGGGACAGGGGAAGGGCTACACCTTC
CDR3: CASNQPGQGKGYTF

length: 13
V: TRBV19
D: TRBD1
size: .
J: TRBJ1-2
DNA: TGTGCCAGTAATTACAGGGGCGCGTGGGGCTACACCTTC
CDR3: CASNYRGAWGYTF

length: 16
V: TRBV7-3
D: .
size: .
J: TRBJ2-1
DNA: TGTGCCAGCAGCTTAATGGGACTTTCGGTTAAGAATGAGCAGTTCTTC
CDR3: CASSLMGLSVKNEQFF

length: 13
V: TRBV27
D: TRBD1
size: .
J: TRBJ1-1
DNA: TGTGCCAGCTCCAGGGGGCTTGGCACTGAAGCTTTCTTT
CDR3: CASSRGLGTEAFF

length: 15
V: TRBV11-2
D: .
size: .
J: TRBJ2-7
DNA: TGTGCCAGCAGCTTAGAACCGGTTTTCTCCTACGAGCAGTACTTC
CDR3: CASSLEPVFSYEQYF

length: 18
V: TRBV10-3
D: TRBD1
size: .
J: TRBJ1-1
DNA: TGTGCCATCAGTGGCCCCCCTCCGACAGGGGGCTTCGGCACTGAAGCTTTCTTT
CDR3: CAISGPPPTGGFGTEAFF

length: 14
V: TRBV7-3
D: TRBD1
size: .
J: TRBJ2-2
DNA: TGTGCCAGCAGCCCGACAGGGGTCACCGGGGAGCTGTTTTTT
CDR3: CASSPTGVTGELFF

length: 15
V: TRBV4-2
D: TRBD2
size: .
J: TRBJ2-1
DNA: TGTGCCAGCAGCCAGGCTAGCGGCTCCTACAATGAGCAGTTCTTC
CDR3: CASSQASGSYNEQFF

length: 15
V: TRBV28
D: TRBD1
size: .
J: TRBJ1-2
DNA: TGTGCCAGCAGTAACCAGGGGGCTAGGGACTATGGCTACACCTTC
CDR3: CASSNQGARDYGYTF

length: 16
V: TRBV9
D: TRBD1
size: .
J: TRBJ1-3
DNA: TGTGCCAGCAGCCCTGGGACAGGGCTTGATGGAAACACCATATATTTT
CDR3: CASSPGTGLDGNTIYF

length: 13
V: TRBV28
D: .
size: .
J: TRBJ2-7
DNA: TGTGCCAGCAGTTCGGACAATACCTACGAGCAGTACTTC
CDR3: CASSSDNTYEQYF

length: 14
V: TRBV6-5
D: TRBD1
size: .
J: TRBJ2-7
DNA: TGTGCCAGCAGTCTGGGACAGGGGGCCTACGAGCAGTACTTC
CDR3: CASSLGQGAYEQYF

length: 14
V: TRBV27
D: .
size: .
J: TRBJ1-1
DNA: TGTGCCAGCAGTGCTTTTCAGTCAGGGTCTGAAGCTTTCTTT
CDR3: CASSAFQSGSEAFF

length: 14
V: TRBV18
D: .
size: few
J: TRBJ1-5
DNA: TGTGCCAGCTCACCGGACATTAGCAATCAGCCCCAGCATTTT
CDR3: CASSPDISNQPQHF

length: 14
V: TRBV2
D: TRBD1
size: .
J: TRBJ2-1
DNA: TGTGCCAGCAGTGAGGGACAGGGGGTTAATGAGCAGTTCTTC
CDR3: CASSEGQGVNEQFF

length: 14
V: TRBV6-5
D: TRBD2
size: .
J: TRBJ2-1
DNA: TGTGCCAGCAAGGGACTAGCGACGTCAAAGGAGCAGTTCTTC
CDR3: CASKGLATSKEQFF

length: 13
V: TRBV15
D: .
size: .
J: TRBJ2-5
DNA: TGTGCCACCAGCCGAGACCTCCCGCGGACCCAGTACTTC
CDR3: CATSRDLPRTQYF

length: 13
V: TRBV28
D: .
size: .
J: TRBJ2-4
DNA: TGTGCCAGCAGTTTAGGGGGGATAAACATTCAGTACTTC
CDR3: CASSLGGINIQYF

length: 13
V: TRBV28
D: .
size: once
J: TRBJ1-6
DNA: TGTGCCAGCAGTGCCGTACAGGATTCACCCCTCCACTTT
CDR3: CASSAVQDSPLHF

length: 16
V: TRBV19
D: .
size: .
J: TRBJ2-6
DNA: TGTGCCAGTAGTATAGTCGTACTCTCTGGGGCCAACGTCCTGACTTTC
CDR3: CASSIVVLSGANVLTF

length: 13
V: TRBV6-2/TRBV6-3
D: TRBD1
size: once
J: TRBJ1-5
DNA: TGTGCCAGCAGTGGACAGGGAATTCAGCCCCAGCATTTT
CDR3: CASSGQGIQPQHF

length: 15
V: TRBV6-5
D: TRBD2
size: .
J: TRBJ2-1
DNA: TGTGCCAGCACCCCCCCGGGACTAGCGGGAACTGAGCAGTTCTTC
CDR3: CASTPPGLAGTEQFF

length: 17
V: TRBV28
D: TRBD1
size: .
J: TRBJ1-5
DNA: TGTGCCATCCCGGGACAGGGGGCCGGCGTTAGCAATCAGCCCCAGCATTTT
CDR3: CAIPGQGAGVSNQPQHF

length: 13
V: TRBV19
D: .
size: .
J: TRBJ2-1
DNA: TGTGCCAGTAGTATCTGGCGGGACAATGAGCAGTTCTTC
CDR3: CASSIWRDNEQFF

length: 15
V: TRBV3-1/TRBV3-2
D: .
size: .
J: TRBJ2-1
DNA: TGTGCCAGCAGCTCTAACAGGGCCTTTGGGTATGAGCAGTTCTTC
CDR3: CASSSNRAFGYEQFF

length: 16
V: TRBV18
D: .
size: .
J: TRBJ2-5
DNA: TGTGCCAGCTCACCATTGGTATTTATAGAGGGAGAGACCCAGTACTTC
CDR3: CASSPLVFIEGETQYF

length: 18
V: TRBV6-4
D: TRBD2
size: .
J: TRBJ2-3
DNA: TGTGCCAGCAGCCCTACGGGACTAGCGGGAGGTTCCAGGGATACGCAGTATTTT
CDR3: CASSPTGLAGGSRDTQYF

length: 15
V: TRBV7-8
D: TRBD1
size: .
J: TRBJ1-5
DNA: TGTGCCAGCAGCTTAGGAACAGGGGACAATCAGCCCCAGCATTTT
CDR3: CASSLGTGDNQPQHF

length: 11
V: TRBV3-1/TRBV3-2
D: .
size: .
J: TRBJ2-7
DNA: TGTGCCAGCAGCCAAGGTCTCGAGCAGTACTTC
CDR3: CASSQGLEQYF

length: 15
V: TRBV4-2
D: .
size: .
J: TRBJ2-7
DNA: TGTGCCAGCAGCCAAGAAGGAGGGCCAGCTTACGAGCAGTACTTC
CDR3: CASSQEGGPAYEQYF

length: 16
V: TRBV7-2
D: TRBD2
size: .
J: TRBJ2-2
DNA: TGTGCCAGCAGCTTCGGAGCAGCGGGAGGGCCCGGGGAGCTGTTTTTT
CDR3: CASSFGAAGGPGELFF

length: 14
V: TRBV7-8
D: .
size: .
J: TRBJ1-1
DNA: TGTGCCAGCAGCATGGGACTTCAGAACACTGAAGCTTTCTTT
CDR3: CASSMGLQNTEAFF

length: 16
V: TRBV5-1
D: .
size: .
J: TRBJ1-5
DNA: TGCGCCAGCAGCTTGGGGGCGGGGGGACAAAGTCAGCCCCAGCATTTT
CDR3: CASSLGAGGQSQPQHF

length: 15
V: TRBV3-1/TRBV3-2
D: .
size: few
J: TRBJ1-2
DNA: TGTGCCAGCAGCCAAACCCTAGACGGCCTCATCGGCTACACCTTC
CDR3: CASSQTLDGLIGYTF